Presented here are 20 T cell receptor beta chains from one specimen sequenced in a study of blood T cell repertoires in COVID-19. Here immunoSEQ multiplex PCR was the method, and the copy in TCRdb shows in-frame clones only, minus some. The table has 140,000 to 150,000 clones, approximately 80% seen once. The sequenced sample was peripheral blood. The receptors were gathered from a woman between 50 and 59 years old with acute or convalescent COVID-19.

This rearrangement joins TRBV29-1 to TRBJ2-7; tentative D call: TRBD1 (5 bases). Per germline, CDR1 SQVTM and CDR2 ANQGSEA. The CDR3 is made up of 13 amino acids. V lost 3 bases and J 7 bases, leaving 16 bases between the germline ends. The CDR3 protein is CSVEDTSLTEQYF. In DNA form, the CDR3 reads TGCAGCGTTGAGGACACTTCGCTGACTGAGCAGTACTTC.

The V and J genes are TRBV19 and TRBJ2-7; TRBD2 is a possible D gene (6 bases). CDR1 is LNHDA and CDR2 is SQIVND in the germline V gene (reference sequence). This CDR3 is built from 15 residues. The V end was cut by 0 bases, the J end by 6 bases, with 15 bases between. The CDR3 DNA sequence: TGTGCCAGTAGTATAGATGGAGGGCTTCCCCCCGAGCAGTACTTC. Amino acid sequence: CASSIDGGLPPEQYF.

The chain couples TRBV7-8 to TRBJ2-3; 10 bases agree with TRBD2. Per the germline V gene, CDR1 is SGHVS and CDR2 is FQNEAQ. This CDR3 region has 15 residues. V was clipped by 3 bases and J by 5 bases; unmatched bases: 5. The DNA of the CDR3 is TGTGCCAGCAGCTTTGTTAGCGGGGGGATAGATACGCAGTATTTT. It codes for CASSFVSGGIDTQYF.

V is TRBV5-1 and J is TRBJ2-6; TRBD1 might be the D (6 bases). CDR1 SGHRS and CDR2 YFSETQ come from the germline V gene. V was pared by 4 bases and J by 2 bases, with 13 bases between. The length of the CDR3 is 16 residues. The CDR3 reads CASSGGGGAGANVLTF. The DNA for the CDR3 is TGCGCCAGCAGCGGTGGTGGGGGCGCTGGGGCCAACGTCCTGACTTTC.

This chain joins TRBV5-1 and TRBJ1-1; 9 bases fit TRBD1. This CDR3 region has 15 residues. The V and J ends lost 0 bases and 4 bases, in that order; junction bases with no gene match: 4. CDR1 and CDR2 from the germline V gene are SGHRS and YFSETQ. The CDR3 spells CASSLAGTGTTEAFF. The CDR3 nucleotides are TGCGCCAGCAGCTTGGCCGGGACAGGGACCACTGAAGCTTTCTTT. The full variable domain, its missing parts supplied by reference TRBV5-1 and TRBJ1-1, is KAGVTQTPRYLIKTRGQQVTLSCSPISGHRSVSWYQQTPGQGLQFLFEYFSETQRNKGNFPGRFSGRQFSNSRSEMNVSTLELGDSALYLCASSLAGTGTTEAFFGQGTRLTVV.

This clone has only one observation. The chain uses TRBV27 and TRBJ2-7; 11 bases line up with TRBD2. J was trimmed by 5 bases and V by 5 bases; bases with no gene match: 8. The CDR3 spans 15 residues. Germline V gene lookup returns CDR1 MNHEY and CDR2 SMNVEV (reference sequence). The CDR3 spells CASSAPSGGTNEQYF. For the CDR3, the DNA is TGTGCCAGCAGTGCCCCTAGCGGGGGGACGAACGAGCAGTACTTC.

The rearrangement joins TRBV19 to TRBJ2-1; TRBD2 aligns across 7 bases. The V segment lost 6 bases and the J segment 3 bases; nucleotides outside the gene matches: 5. The CDR3 covers 14 residues. Germline V CDR1 and CDR2: LNHDA, SQIVND (reference sequence). The CDR3 sequence: CASRVTGGYNEQFF. As DNA, the CDR3 is TGTGCCAGTAGGGTAACGGGGGGCTACAATGAGCAGTTCTTC.

This clone has just a few counts. The rearrangement links TRBV30 to TRBJ1-1; D unclear. There are 13 residues in the CDR3. The germline V gene encodes CDR1 GTSNPN and CDR2 SVGIG (reference sequence). Trimming took 3 bases from V and 13 from J, leaving 21 bases between them. CDR3 in amino acids: CAWSLGALLKLFF. DNA of the CDR3: TGTGCCTGGAGCCTGGGCGCACTTCTGAAGCTTTTCTTT. Filled out from reference TRBV30 and TRBJ1-1, the complete variable domain reads SQTIHQWPATLVQPVGSPLSLECTVEGTSNPNLYWYRQAAGRGLQLLFYSVGIGQISSEVPQNLSASRPQDRQFILSSKKLLLSDSGFYLCAWSLGALLKLFFGQGTRLTVV.

This chain connects TRBV29-1 to TRBJ1-1, with D possibly TRBD1 on 5 matching bases. Germline V CDR1 and CDR2: SQVTM, ANQGSEA. Trimming removed 7 bases from V and 0 bases from J, with 9 bases in between. The CDR3 is 12 residues long. The CDR3 DNA is TGCAGCGCGGGGACTATGAACACTGAAGCTTTCTTT. Amino acid sequence: CSAGTMNTEAFF.

The chain uses TRBV18 and TRBJ2-3, with unresolved D. Germline V gene sequence: CDR1 KGHSH, CDR2 LQKENI. With 6 bases removed from V and 6 bases from J, the gap between germline ends came to 7 bases. The CDR3 covers 11 residues. CDR3 nucleotides: TGTGCCAGCTCCCCTTCGGATACGCAGTATTTT. Amino acid sequence: CASSPSDTQYF.

This clone was seen a single time. The chain uses TRBV2 and TRBJ1-2, with D tentatively TRBD1 (6 bases). Trimming removed 7 bases from V and 4 bases from J, with 16 bases in between. Per germline, CDR1 SNHLY and CDR2 FYNNEI. This CDR3 comprises 14 residues. CDR3 DNA sequence: TGTGCCAGCATACCCACAGGGATGGGCTATGGCTACACCTTC. Its protein product is CASIPTGMGYGYTF.

The V call is TRBV6-5, the J call TRBJ2-5, with D possibly TRBD1 on 5 matching bases. Trimming pared 4 bases from V and 2 bases from J, leaving 11 bases between. Germline CDR1 MNHEY, CDR2 SVGAGI. The CDR3 is 14 residues long. In DNA, the CDR3 is TGTGCCAGCAGTTTAGACAGCTTTCAAGAGACCCAGTACTTC. Its translation is CASSLDSFQETQYF.

The V call is TRBV7-8, the J call TRBJ1-2, with 7 bases aligning to TRBD1. Germline assignment: CDR1 SGHVS and CDR2 FQNEAQ. Losses at the gene ends were 5 bases for V and 0 bases for J; bases not matched to a gene: 9. CDR3 size: 16 residues. The CDR3 reads CASSLARQGANYGYTF. The CDR3 DNA reads TGTGCCAGCAGCCTGGCCAGACAGGGCGCTAACTATGGCTACACCTTC. The full variable domain, with the rest looked up from reference TRBV7-8 and TRBJ1-2, is GAGVSQSPRYKVAKRGQDVALRCDPISGHVSLFWYQQALGQGPEFLTYFQNEAQLDKSGLPSDRFFAERPEGSVSTLKIQRTQQEDSAVYLCASSLARQGANYGYTFGSGTRLTVV.

The chain carries TRBV5-4 and TRBJ2-2; 8 bases are shared with TRBD2. Germline V CDR1 and CDR2: SGHNT, YYREEE (reference sequence). V shed 4 bases and J 7 bases; nucleotides not matched to a gene: 6. The CDR3 runs 14 residues. The CDR3 loop reads CASSPGSGNGELFF. The CDR3, as DNA: TGTGCCAGCAGCCCTGGTAGCGGGAACGGGGAGCTGTTTTTT.

The chain joins TRBV28 to TRBJ2-4; 10 nucleotides align to TRBD1. CDR1 MDHEN and CDR2 SYDVKM come from the germline V gene. CDR3 size: 16 residues. The junction had 15 bases not matched to a gene; V was cut back by 8 bases and J by 8 bases. CDR3 nucleotide sequence: TGTGCCAGCTTCCCCGGACAGGGGGTAGGTGGGGACATTCAGTACTTC. This gives the protein CASFPGQGVGGDIQYF.

This clone has a handful of counts. The rearrangement uses TRBV4-1 and TRBJ1-1, with D tentatively TRBD1 (5 bases). V dropped 4 bases and J dropped 3 bases, with 9 bases sitting between them. The CDR3 sequence is 13 residues long. Germline V gives CDR1 MGHRA, CDR2 YSYEKL. This CDR3 reads CASSRGEHTEAFF. Written as DNA, the CDR3 is TGCGCCAGCAGCCGGGGGGAGCACACTGAAGCTTTCTTT.

The genes are TRBV6-5 and TRBJ1-1, with D maybe TRBD1 (5 bases). The germline gives CDR1 MNHEY, CDR2 SVGAGI. Trimming took 5 bases from V and 0 from J, leaving 10 bases between them. This CDR3 contains 14 residues. CDR3 coding DNA: TGTGCCAGCAGTAAGACAGAAGTGAACACTGAAGCTTTCTTT. This gives the protein CASSKTEVNTEAFF.

The sample holds one count of this clone. The V gene is TRBV19, the J gene TRBJ1-2; perhaps TRBD1 as D (6 bases). CDR3 length: 17 amino acids. The germline V gene encodes CDR1 LNHDA and CDR2 SQIVND (reference sequence). Trimming took 7 bases from V and 2 from J, leaving 23 bases between them. In DNA, the CDR3 is TGTGCCAGTACCAAATTCACAGGGAGATCTTCCAACTATGGCTACACCTTC. Encoded protein: CASTKFTGRSSNYGYTF.

The chain links TRBV7-3 to TRBJ2-5; tentative D call: TRBD2 (7 bases). From germline, CDR1 is SGHTA and CDR2 FQGTGA. CDR3 length: 13 amino acids. The germline V and J ends were trimmed by 5 bases and 1 base, with 8 bases remaining between them. This CDR3 is CASSRGAQETQYF. CDR3 DNA: TGTGCCAGCAGCCGGGGGGCCCAAGAGACCCAGTACTTC.

The gene calls are TRBV5-3 and TRBJ1-2; 8 bases agree with TRBD1. TRBV5-3 is marked as an open reading frame, function uncertain. The CDR3 runs to 20 residues. Unmatched junction bases numbered 24, after V lost 4 bases and J lost 4 bases. The CDR3 spells CARSDAGTGGGKGVTYGYTF. The CDR3 nucleotides are TGTGCCAGAAGCGACGCCGGGACAGGAGGAGGTAAAGGCGTAACCTATGGCTACACCTTC.